This T cell receptor (beta chain) stems from a study of tumor-infiltrating lymphocytes in glioblastoma multiforme. TCRB libraries came from RNA via three nested multiplex PCR rounds. TCRdb redid the calling of the multiplex PCR reads with MiXCR, one entry per CDR3 protein. In the table there are 20,000 or so distinct CDR3 sequences, about two thirds of which are singletons. Broader study findings: T cells were not sorted into functional subsets. TCR plus mutation findings rest on a single glioblastoma patient. Detected clone frequencies may not reflect cell counts, being RNA-based.

A remark on this clonotype: Antigen unknown.

From germline, CDR1 is SGHAT and CDR2 FQNNGV. The V and J ends lost 5 bases and 2 bases, in that order; junction bases with no gene match: 6. CDR3 size: 16 residues. The receptor's source is a male donor with glioblastoma. The chain uses TRBV11-2 and TRBJ2-6, with 7 bases lining up with TRBD2. The sequencing input was peripheral blood. The DNA of the CDR3 is TGTGCCAGCAGCCTTGGGGGGGGGGCTGGGGCCAACGTCCTGACTTTC. This encodes CASSLGGGAGANVLTF.